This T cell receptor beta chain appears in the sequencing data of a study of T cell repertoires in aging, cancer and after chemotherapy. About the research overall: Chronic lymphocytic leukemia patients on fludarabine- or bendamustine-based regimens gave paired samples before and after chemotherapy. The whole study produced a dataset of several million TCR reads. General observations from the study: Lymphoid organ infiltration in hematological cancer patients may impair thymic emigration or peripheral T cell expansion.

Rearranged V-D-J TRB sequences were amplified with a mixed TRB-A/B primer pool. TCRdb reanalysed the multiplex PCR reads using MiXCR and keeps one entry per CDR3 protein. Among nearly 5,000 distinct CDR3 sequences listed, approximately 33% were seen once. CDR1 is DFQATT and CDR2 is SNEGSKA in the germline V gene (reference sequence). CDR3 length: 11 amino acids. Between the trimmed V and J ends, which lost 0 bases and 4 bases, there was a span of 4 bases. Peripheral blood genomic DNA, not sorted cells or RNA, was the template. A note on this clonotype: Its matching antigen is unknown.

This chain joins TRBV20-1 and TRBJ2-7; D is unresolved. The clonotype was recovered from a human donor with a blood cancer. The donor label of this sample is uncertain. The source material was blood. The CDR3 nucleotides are TGCAGTGCTAGAGAGGAGTACGAGCAGTACTTC. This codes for CSAREEYEQYF.